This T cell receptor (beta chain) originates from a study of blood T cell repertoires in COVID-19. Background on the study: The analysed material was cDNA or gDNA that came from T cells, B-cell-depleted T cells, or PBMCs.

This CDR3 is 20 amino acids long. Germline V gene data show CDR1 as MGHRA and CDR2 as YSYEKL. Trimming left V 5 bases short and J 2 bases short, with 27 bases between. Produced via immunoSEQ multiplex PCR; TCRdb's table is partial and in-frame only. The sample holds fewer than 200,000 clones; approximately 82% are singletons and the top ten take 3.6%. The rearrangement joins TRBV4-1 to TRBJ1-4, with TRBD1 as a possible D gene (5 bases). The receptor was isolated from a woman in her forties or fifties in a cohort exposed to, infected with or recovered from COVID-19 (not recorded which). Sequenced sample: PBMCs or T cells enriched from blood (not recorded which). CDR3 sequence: CASSSLLVGLNDGTNEKLFF. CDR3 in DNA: TGCGCCAGCAGCTCCCTTTTGGTGGGACTCAACGATGGCACTAATGAAAAACTGTTTTTT.